This is a list of T cell receptor beta chains from one sample in a study of blood T cell repertoires in COVID-19. Here immunoSEQ multiplex PCR was the method, and the copy in TCRdb shows in-frame clones only, minus some. This sample has under 200,000 clones, with under 95% found just once. The sample consisted of peripheral blood. The receptors here all came from a man aged 18 to 30 with acute or convalescent COVID-19. The CDR3 runs from the conserved cysteine through the conserved F or W. Rows may omit the clone size; those that give it use once, few, many or a size class.

. TRBJ1-3 TRBV11-2 CASSDGTGAGNTIYF
once TRBJ1-6 TRBV19 CATRSTYNSPLHF
once TRBJ2-7 TRBV6-6 CASSYSSYEQYF
. TRBJ2-1 TRBV6-2/TRBV6-3 CASSYSIGGGPRAYNEQFF
. TRBJ1-4 TRBV14 CASSQDRVGEKLFF
. TRBJ1-2 TRBV5-4 CASSLGGTVPSGYTF
. TRBJ1-1 TRBV7-8 CASSLGARQMNTEAFF
. TRBJ2-3 TRBV6-5 CASNNREGTTDTQYF
. TRBJ1-2 TRBV18 CASSPPRKHRGLRDGYTF
. TRBJ1-3 TRBV5-4 CASSLTGVGNTIYF
. TRBJ1-1 TRBV18 CASSPSLQGVEAFF
. TRBJ1-1 TRBV5-1 CASSLDGVNTEAFF
once TRBJ2-3 TRBV5-1 CASSLGVPNGDTQYF
. TRBJ2-3 TRBV5-1 CASSSLGLTDTQYF
few TRBJ1-4 TRBV4-2 CASSRGVSLEKLFF
once TRBJ2-7 TRBV6-1 CASSEWFFTGEQYF
once TRBJ1-6 TRBV4-1 CASSQVTGEGSPLHF
once TRBJ2-1 TRBV6-5 CASKKGAQHNEQFF
. TRBJ2-5 TRBV9 CASSPRTGESSLETQYF
. TRBJ1-1 TRBV19 CASSRLDRGREAFF
. TRBJ1-5 TRBV2 CASSDLQREQPQHF
. TRBJ2-7 TRBV11-2 CASSMALTYEQYF
. TRBJ1-5 TRBV3-1/TRBV3-2 CASSQDVGASNQPQHF
. TRBJ1-2 TRBV6-1 CASSDRLGYTF
. TRBJ2-1 TRBV19 CASSAVSRSSYNEQFF
. TRBJ1-5 TRBV29-1 CSTRTDNQPQHF
. TRBJ1-2 TRBV5-1 CASSFGQGNNYGYTF
. TRBJ1-2 TRBV30 CAWSKRRAASTYGYTF
. TRBJ2-5 TRBV5-8 CASSRPSRTGLSQETQYF
. TRBJ2-2 TRBV10-3 CAISPPGQNTGELFF
. TRBJ1-5 TRBV27 CASSLEWRGGQPQHF
. TRBJ2-7 TRBV7-9 CASSLNTNYEQYF
. TRBJ2-7 TRBV2 CASRFGGTATLEQYF
. TRBJ1-5 TRBV11-3 CASSYKPGTVTLKSNQPQHF
. TRBJ2-4 TRBV7-2 CASSLGTSGGGKNIQYF
. TRBJ1-2 TRBV7-9 CASSLSMAGALNYGYTF
. TRBJ2-5 TRBV18 CASSPRLEETQYF